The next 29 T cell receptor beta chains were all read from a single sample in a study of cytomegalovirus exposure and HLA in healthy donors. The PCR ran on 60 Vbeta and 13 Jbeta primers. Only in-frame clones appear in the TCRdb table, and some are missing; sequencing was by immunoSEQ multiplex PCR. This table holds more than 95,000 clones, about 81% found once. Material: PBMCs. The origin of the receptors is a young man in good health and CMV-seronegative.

CDR3 nucleotides: TGTGCCAGCAGCTTGGCTAGAAGCGCCGGGGAGCTGTTTTTT. Protein product: CASSLARSAGELFF. J is TRBJ2-2 and V is TRBV5-4; no definite D call. The CDR3 is made up of 14 amino acids. Trimming pared 0 bases from V and 6 bases from J, leaving 9 bases between. Germline V gene lookup returns CDR1 SGHNT and CDR2 YYREEE (reference sequence).

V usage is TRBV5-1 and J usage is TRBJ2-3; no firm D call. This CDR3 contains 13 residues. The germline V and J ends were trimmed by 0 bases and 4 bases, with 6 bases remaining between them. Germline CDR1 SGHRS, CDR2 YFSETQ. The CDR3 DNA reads TGCGCCAGCAGCTTGGTCAGCGCAGATACGCAGTATTTT. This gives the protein CASSLVSADTQYF.

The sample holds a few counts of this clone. The CDR3 is CASRQGQGIGELFF. CDR3 in DNA: TGTGCCAGCAGGCAGGGACAGGGAATCGGGGAGCTGTTTTTT. The rearrangement links TRBV27 to TRBJ2-2, with TRBD1 matching over 9 bases. Trimming took 6 bases from V and 7 from J; bases not matched to a gene: 6. The CDR3 extends over 14 amino acids. The germline V gene encodes CDR1 MNHEY and CDR2 SMNVEV (reference sequence).

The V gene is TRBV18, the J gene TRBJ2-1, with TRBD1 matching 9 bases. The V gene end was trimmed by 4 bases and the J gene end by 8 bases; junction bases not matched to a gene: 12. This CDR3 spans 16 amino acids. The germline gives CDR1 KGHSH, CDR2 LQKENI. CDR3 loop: CASSRSGTGLQDEQFF. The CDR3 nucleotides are TGTGCCAGCTCACGCTCCGGGACAGGGTTACAGGATGAGCAGTTCTTC.

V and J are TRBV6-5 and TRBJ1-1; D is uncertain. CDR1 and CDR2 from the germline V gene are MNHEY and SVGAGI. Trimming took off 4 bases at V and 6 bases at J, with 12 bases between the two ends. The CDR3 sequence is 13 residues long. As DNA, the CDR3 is TGTGCCAGCAGTTCCGCAGGTTTCGCTGAAGCTTTCTTT. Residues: CASSSAGFAEAFF.

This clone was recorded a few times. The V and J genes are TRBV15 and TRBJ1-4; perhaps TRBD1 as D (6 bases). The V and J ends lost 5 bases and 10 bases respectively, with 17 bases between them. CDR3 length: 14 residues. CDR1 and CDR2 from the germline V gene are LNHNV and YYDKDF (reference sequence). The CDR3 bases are TGTGCCACCAGCGATGGACAGATAGAGGGAAAACTGTTTTTT. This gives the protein CATSDGQIEGKLFF.

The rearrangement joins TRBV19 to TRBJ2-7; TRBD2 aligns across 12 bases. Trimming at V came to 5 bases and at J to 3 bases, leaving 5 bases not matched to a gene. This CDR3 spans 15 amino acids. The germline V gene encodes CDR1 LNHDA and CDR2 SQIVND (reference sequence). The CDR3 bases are TGTGCCAGTAGTCGACGGACTAGCGGGATCTACGAGCAGTACTTC. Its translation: CASSRRTSGIYEQYF.

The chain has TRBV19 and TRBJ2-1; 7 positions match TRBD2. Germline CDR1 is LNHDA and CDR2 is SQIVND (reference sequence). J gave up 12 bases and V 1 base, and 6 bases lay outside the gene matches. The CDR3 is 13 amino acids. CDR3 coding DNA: TGTGCCAGTAGTATAGTGGCGAGGGAGGGGCAGTTCTTC. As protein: CASSIVAREGQFF.

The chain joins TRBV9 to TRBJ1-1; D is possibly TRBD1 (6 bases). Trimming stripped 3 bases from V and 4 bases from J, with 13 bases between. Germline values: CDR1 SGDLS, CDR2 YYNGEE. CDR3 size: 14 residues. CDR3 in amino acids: CASSGGQRGTEAFF. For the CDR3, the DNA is TGTGCCAGCAGCGGGGGACAAAGGGGCACTGAAGCTTTCTTT.

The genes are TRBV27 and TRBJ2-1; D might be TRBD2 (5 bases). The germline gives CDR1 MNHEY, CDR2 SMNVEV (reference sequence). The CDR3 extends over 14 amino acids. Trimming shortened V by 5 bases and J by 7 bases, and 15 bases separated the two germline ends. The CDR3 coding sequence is TGTGCCAGCAGTGTGTCTCATCGAGGGAATGAGCAGTTCTTC. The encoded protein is CASSVSHRGNEQFF.

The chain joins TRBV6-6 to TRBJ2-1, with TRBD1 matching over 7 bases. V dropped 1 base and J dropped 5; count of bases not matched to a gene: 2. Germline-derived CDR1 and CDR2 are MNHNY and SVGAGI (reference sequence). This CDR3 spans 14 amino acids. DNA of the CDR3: TGTGCCAGCAGTTACTGGACAGGTGACAATGAGCAGTTCTTC. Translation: CASSYWTGDNEQFF.

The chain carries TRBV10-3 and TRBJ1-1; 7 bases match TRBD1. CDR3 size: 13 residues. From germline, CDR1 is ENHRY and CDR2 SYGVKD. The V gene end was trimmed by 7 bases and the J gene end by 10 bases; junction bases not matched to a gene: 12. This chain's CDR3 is CAITPGTAVAAFF. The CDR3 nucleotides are TGTGCCATCACCCCCGGGACAGCCGTAGCAGCTTTCTTT.

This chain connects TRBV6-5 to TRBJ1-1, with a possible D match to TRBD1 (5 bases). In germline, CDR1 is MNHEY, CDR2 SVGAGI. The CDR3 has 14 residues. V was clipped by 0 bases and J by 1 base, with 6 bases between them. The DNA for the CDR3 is TGTGCCAGCAGTTACTCGACAGCGAACACTGAAGCTTTCTTT. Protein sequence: CASSYSTANTEAFF.

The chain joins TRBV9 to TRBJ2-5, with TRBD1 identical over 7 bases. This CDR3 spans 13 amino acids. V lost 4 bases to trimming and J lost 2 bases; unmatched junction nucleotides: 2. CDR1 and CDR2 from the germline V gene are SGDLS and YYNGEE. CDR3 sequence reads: CASSTGQQETQYF. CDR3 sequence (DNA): TGTGCCAGCAGCACGGGACAGCAAGAGACCCAGTACTTC.

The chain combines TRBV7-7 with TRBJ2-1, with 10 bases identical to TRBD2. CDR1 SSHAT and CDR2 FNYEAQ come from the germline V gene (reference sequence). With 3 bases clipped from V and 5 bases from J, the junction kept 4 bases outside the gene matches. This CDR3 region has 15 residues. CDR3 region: CASSLDLAGDNEQFF. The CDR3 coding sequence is TGTGCCAGCAGCTTGGATCTAGCGGGGGACAATGAGCAGTTCTTC.

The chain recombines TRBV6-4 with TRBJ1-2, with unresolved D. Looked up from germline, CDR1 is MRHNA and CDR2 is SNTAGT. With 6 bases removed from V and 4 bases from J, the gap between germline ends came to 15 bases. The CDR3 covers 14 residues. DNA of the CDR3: TGTGCCAGCAGGGAGACACACGAGGGCTATGGCTACACCTTC. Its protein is CASRETHEGYGYTF.

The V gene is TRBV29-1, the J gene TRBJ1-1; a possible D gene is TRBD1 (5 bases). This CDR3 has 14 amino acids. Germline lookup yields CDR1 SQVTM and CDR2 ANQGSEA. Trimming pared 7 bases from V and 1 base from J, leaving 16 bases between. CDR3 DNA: TGCAGCGCCCAATCCACAGGAGCGAACACTGAAGCTTTCTTT. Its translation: CSAQSTGANTEAFF.

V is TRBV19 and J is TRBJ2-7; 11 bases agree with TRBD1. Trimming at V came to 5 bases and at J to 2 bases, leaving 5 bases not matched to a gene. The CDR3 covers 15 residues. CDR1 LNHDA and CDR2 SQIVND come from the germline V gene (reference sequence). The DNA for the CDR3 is TGTGCCAGTAGTCCGGGGACAGGGGGGACCTACGAGCAGTACTTC. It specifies CASSPGTGGTYEQYF.

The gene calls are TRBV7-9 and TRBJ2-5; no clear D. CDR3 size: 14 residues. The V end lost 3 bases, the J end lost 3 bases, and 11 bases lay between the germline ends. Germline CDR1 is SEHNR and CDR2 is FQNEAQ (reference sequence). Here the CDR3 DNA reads TGTGCCAGCAGCTTGGCTGGAGATGAAGAGACCCAGTACTTC. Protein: CASSLAGDEETQYF.

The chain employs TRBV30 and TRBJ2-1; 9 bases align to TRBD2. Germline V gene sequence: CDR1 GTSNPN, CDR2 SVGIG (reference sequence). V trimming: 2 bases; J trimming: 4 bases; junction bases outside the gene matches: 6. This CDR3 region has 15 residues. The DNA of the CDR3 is TGTGCCTGGAGTCCAAAGCGGGGGGCGTACAATGAGCAGTTCTTC. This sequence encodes CAWSPKRGAYNEQFF.

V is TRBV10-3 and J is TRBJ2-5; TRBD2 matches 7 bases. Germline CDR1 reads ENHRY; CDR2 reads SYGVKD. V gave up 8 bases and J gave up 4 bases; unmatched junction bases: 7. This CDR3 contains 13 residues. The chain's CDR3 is CAIGGGGTETQYF. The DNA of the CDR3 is TGTGCCATCGGGGGGGGAGGAACAGAGACCCAGTACTTC.

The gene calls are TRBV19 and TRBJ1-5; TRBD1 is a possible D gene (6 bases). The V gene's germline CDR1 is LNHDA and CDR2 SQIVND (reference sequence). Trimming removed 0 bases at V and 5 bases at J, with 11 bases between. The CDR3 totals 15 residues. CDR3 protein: CASSIDRGADQPQHF. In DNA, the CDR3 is TGTGCCAGTAGTATAGACAGGGGAGCCGATCAGCCCCAGCATTTT.

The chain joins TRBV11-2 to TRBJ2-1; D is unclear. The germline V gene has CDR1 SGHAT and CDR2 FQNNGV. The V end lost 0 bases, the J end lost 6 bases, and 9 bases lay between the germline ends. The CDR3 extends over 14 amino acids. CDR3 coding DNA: TGTGCCAGCAGCTTAGATCCCTTTCCCAATGAGCAGTTCTTC. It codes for CASSLDPFPNEQFF.

The CDR3 sequence: CASSSAVGGGSTDTQYF. DNA of the CDR3: TGTGCCAGCAGTTCGGCCGTGGGCGGGGGGAGCACAGATACGCAGTATTTT. The V gene is TRBV7-2, the J gene TRBJ2-3; 8 bases align to TRBD2. J was trimmed by 0 bases and V by 6 bases; bases with no gene match: 11. The CDR3 loop spans 17 amino acids. Per the germline V gene, CDR1 is SGHTA and CDR2 is FQGNSA. Full variable domain (rest looked up from reference TRBV7-2 and TRBJ2-3): GAGVSQSPSNKVTEKGKDVELRCDPISGHTALYWYRQSLGQGLEFLIYFQGNSAPDKSGLPSDRFSAERTGGSVSTLTIQRTQQEDSAVYLCASSSAVGGGSTDTQYFGPGTRLTVL.

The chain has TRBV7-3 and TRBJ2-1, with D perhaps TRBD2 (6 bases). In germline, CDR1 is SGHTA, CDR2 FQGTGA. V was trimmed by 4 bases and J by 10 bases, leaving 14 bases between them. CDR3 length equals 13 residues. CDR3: CASSSPSGREQFF. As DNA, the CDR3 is TGTGCCAGCAGCTCCCCCAGCGGGCGAGAGCAGTTCTTC.

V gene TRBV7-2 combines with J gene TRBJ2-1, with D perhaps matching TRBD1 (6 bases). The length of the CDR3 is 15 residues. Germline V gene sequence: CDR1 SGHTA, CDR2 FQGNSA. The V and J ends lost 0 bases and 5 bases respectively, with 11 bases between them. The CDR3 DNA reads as TGTGCCAGCAGCTTAGCTCAGGGGTACCACAATGAGCAGTTCTTC. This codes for CASSLAQGYHNEQFF. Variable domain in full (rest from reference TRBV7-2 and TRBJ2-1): GAGVSQSPSNKVTEKGKDVELRCDPISGHTALYWYRQSLGQGLEFLIYFQGNSAPDKSGLPSDRFSAERTGGSVSTLTIQRTQQEDSAVYLCASSLAQGYHNEQFFGPGTRLTVL.

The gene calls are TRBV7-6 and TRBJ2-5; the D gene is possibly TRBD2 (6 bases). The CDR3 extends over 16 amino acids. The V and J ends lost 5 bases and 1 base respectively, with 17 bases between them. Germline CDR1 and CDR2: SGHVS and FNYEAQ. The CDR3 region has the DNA TGTGCCAGCAGCCCCGGGATAGCGGACTTCCAAGAGACCCAGTACTTC. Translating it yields CASSPGIADFQETQYF. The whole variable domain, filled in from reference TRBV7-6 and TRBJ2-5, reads GAGVSQSPRYKVTKRGQDVALRCDPISGHVSLYWYRQALGQGPEFLTYFNYEAQQDKSGLPNDRFSAERPEGSISTLTIQRTEQRDSAMYRCASSPGIADFQETQYFGPGTRLLVL.

The CDR3: CASSLVGQGESEQFF. CDR3 coding DNA: TGTGCCAGCAGCTTAGTAGGACAGGGGGAGAGTGAGCAGTTCTTC. The gene calls are TRBV7-2 and TRBJ2-1; 10 bases map to TRBD1. Germline V gene lookup returns CDR1 SGHTA and CDR2 FQGNSA. CDR3 length: 15 amino acids. Germline trimming cut 1 base from V and 9 bases from J; bases unmatched to any gene: 6.

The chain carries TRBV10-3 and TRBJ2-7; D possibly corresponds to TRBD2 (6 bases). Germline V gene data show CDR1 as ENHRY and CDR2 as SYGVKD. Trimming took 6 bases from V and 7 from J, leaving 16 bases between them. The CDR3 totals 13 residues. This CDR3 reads CAIRNGGGEEQYF. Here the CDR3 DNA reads TGTGCCATCAGAAACGGCGGAGGGGAGGAGCAGTACTTC.